Following are 27 T cell receptor beta chains from one sample sequenced in a study of blood T cell repertoires in COVID-19. This table comes from immunoSEQ multiplex PCR, and its TCRdb copy is limited to in-frame clones, with some not included. The table records about 320,000 clones, 85% of them present only once. Sequencing was performed on peripheral blood. These receptors all come from a human donor in a cohort sampled during active COVID-19.

This clone was seen ten or more times. The CDR3 coding sequence is TGTGCCAGCAGCCAAGTAAAGGGACTGAGCTCCTATAATTCACCCCTCCACTTT. This gives the protein CASSQVKGLSSYNSPLHF. This sequence joins TRBV3-1 (or the pseudogene TRBV3-2) and TRBJ1-6; a weak D match, TRBD1 (5 bases). Trimming took 1 base from V and 0 from J, leaving 13 bases between them. CDR3 length: 18 amino acids. Germline CDR1 and CDR2: LGHDT and YNNKEL (reference sequence).

CDR3 protein: CAWSRLAGRTDTQYF. In DNA, the CDR3 is TGTGCCTGGAGTCGACTAGCGGGGCGCACAGATACGCAGTATTTT. J is TRBJ2-3 and V is TRBV30; 11 positions match TRBD2. The CDR3 extends over 15 amino acids. V lost 2 bases, J lost 1 base, and 2 bases stayed unmatched. Germline V gene data show CDR1 as GTSNPN and CDR2 as SVGIG (reference sequence).

The chain combines TRBV27 with TRBJ1-1; 9 nucleotides match TRBD1. Germline V gene data show CDR1 as MNHEY and CDR2 as SMNVEV (reference sequence). After removal of 3 bases from V and 6 bases from J, the junction contained 11 bases not matched to a gene. The CDR3 loop spans 16 amino acids. This CDR3 reads CASSLGPGQGGPEAFF. CDR3 DNA: TGTGCCAGCAGTTTGGGGCCGGGACAGGGCGGACCTGAAGCTTTCTTT.

The chain joins TRBV6-5 to TRBJ2-2; no reliable D call. Germline-derived CDR1 and CDR2 are MNHEY and SVGAGI. Trimming removed 4 bases at V and 2 bases at J, with 11 bases between. This CDR3 contains 15 residues. The CDR3 bases are TGTGCCAGCAGTTGGGCTGCCGAAAACACCGGGGAGCTGTTTTTT. This translates into CASSWAAENTGELFF.

The genes are TRBV7-9 and TRBJ1-2; 9 bases align to TRBD1. CDR1 SEHNR and CDR2 FQNEAQ come from the germline V gene (reference sequence). V gave up 5 bases and J gave up 8 bases; unmatched junction bases: 6. The CDR3 is made up of 13 amino acids. The DNA for the CDR3 is TGTGCCAGCAGCCTACAGGGGGCAAGCGGCTACACCTTC. Its protein product is CASSLQGASGYTF.

This chain links TRBV14 with TRBJ1-1; D might be TRBD1 (6 bases). Germline CDR1 reads SGHDN; CDR2 reads FVKESK. The CDR3 sequence is 13 residues long. V was trimmed by 1 base and J by 10 bases, leaving 13 bases between them. The CDR3 spells CASSQVSGVGAFF. The CDR3 DNA follows: TGTGCCAGCAGCCAAGTATCAGGGGTGGGAGCTTTCTTT.

This rearrangement joins TRBV29-1 to TRBJ1-1; the match to TRBD1 covers 8 bases. J lost 5 bases, V lost 4 bases, and 3 bases had no gene match. The CDR3 consists of 12 residues. CDR1 and CDR2 (germline): SQVTM, ANQGSEA. The CDR3 nucleotides are TGCAGCGTTGGACAGGGGAGGACTGAAGCTTTCTTT. Protein sequence: CSVGQGRTEAFF.

The V gene is TRBV30, the J gene TRBJ1-2; D ambiguous. V dropped 0 bases and J dropped 5 bases, with 10 bases sitting between them. Per germline, CDR1 GTSNPN and CDR2 SVGIG (reference sequence). There are 13 residues in the CDR3. The CDR3 loop is CAWSVARGYGYTF. In DNA form, the CDR3 reads TGTGCCTGGAGTGTGGCCAGAGGGTATGGCTACACCTTC.

The chain carries TRBV6-5 and TRBJ1-1; 8 bases agree with TRBD1. CDR1 is MNHEY and CDR2 is SVGAGI in the germline V gene. V lost 5 bases to trimming and J lost 6 bases; unmatched junction nucleotides: 11. The CDR3 contains 15 residues. The CDR3 coding sequence is TGTGCCAGCAGTCCGAACGTACAGGGGGTTCCTGAAGCTTTCTTT. Protein sequence: CASSPNVQGVPEAFF.

The rearrangement joins TRBV30 to TRBJ1-1; 7 bases map to TRBD1. The germline gives CDR1 GTSNPN, CDR2 SVGIG (reference sequence). The V and J ends lost 7 bases and 4 bases, in that order; junction bases with no gene match: 15. This CDR3 region has 15 residues. CDR3 region: CALIPTGVGFTEAFF. Written as DNA, the CDR3 is TGTGCCTTAATTCCAACAGGGGTTGGGTTCACTGAAGCTTTCTTT.

The chain links TRBV28 to TRBJ2-1, with TRBD1 matching 12 bases. J gave up 7 bases and V 5 bases, and 9 bases lay outside the gene matches. Germline V gene sequence: CDR1 MDHEN, CDR2 SYDVKM. The CDR3 consists of 16 residues. The CDR3 DNA follows: TGTGCCAGCAGTATTCGGGGACAGGGGGCTCGGAATGAGCAGTTCTTC. It is translated as CASSIRGQGARNEQFF.

The CDR3 spells CASSLVRGQGYGYTF. In DNA, the CDR3 is TGTGCCAGTAGTCTCGTTAGGGGACAGGGGTATGGCTACACCTTC. The genes are TRBV19 and TRBJ1-2; 10 positions match TRBD1. V shed 5 bases, J shed 5 bases, and the junction held 8 bases outside the gene matches. Per germline, CDR1 LNHDA and CDR2 SQIVND (reference sequence). This CDR3 comprises 15 residues.

The chain's CDR3 is CASSQDRGQSTGELFF. Written as DNA, the CDR3 is TGTGCCAGCAGCCAAGATCGGGGACAATCCACCGGGGAGCTGTTTTTT. The V gene is TRBV3-1 (or the pseudogene TRBV3-2), the J gene TRBJ2-2; D might be TRBD1 (6 bases). V was pared by 0 bases and J by 4 bases, with 12 bases between. Germline V gives CDR1 LGHDT, CDR2 YNNKEL (reference sequence). The CDR3 loop spans 16 amino acids.

In its sample, this clone was seen once. The V gene is TRBV7-9, the J gene TRBJ2-1; TRBD2 is a possible D gene (5 bases). Trimming removed 3 bases at V and 3 bases at J, with 6 bases between. CDR1 is SEHNR and CDR2 is FQNEAQ in the germline V gene (reference sequence). The CDR3 totals 13 residues. The CDR3 DNA follows: TGTGCCAGCAGCTTCACTAGCTACAATGAGCAGTTCTTC. Protein: CASSFTSYNEQFF. Full variable domain (remainder filled in from reference TRBV7-9 and TRBJ2-1): DTGVSQNPRHKITKRGQNVTFRCDPISEHNRLYWYRQTLGQGPEFLTYFQNEAQLEKSRLLSDRFSAERPKGSFSTLEIQRTEQGDSAMYLCASSFTSYNEQFFGPGTRLTVL.

This chain connects TRBV6-5 to TRBJ2-3; possible D gene TRBD2, 6 bases. The V and J ends lost 6 bases and 6 bases respectively, with 16 bases between them. The CDR3 runs to 14 residues. Germline V lookup: CDR1 MNHEY, CDR2 SVGAGI. Written as DNA, the CDR3 is TGTGCCAGCAGAGGAGGGACTCATTTGGATACGCAGTATTTT. Its protein product is CASRGGTHLDTQYF.

In this sample, this clone turned up a few times. The chain employs TRBV12-3 or TRBV12-4 and TRBJ1-1; tentatively, D is TRBD1 (5 bases). The V gene lost 7 bases and the J gene lost 4 bases, with 13 bases spanning the gap. The CDR3 sequence is 13 residues long. This CDR3 is CASNLGGGTEAFF. The CDR3 coding sequence is TGTGCCAGCAACTTGGGGGGTGGCACTGAAGCTTTCTTT.

The V call is TRBV7-9, the J call TRBJ1-1, with a weak D call TRBD1 (5 bases). The V and J ends lost 4 bases and 6 bases respectively, with 15 bases between them. CDR1 is SEHNR, CDR2 FQNEAQ, per germline (reference sequence). CDR3 length: 14 residues. Written as DNA, the CDR3 is TGTGCCAGCAGCTCCTACTACAGGAGCTCTGAAGCTTTCTTT. Amino acids: CASSSYYRSSEAFF.

This rearrangement joins TRBV9 to TRBJ2-7, with 7 bases that match TRBD2. The V gene end was trimmed by 4 bases and the J gene end by 4 bases; junction bases not matched to a gene: 2. The germline V gene has CDR1 SGDLS and CDR2 YYNGEE. The CDR3 consists of 12 residues. The CDR3 reads CASSPGGYEQYF. The DNA for the CDR3 is TGTGCCAGCAGCCCCGGGGGGTACGAGCAGTACTTC.

The V call is TRBV3-1 (or the pseudogene TRBV3-2), the J call TRBJ1-3; TRBD1 matches 10 bases. The CDR3 contains 15 residues. The germline CDR1 and CDR2 sequences are LGHDT and YNNKEL (reference sequence). Unmatched junction bases numbered 6, after V lost 2 bases and J lost 8 bases. This CDR3 reads CASSQYGQGEDTIYF. The CDR3 coding sequence is TGTGCCAGCAGCCAATACGGACAGGGGGAGGACACCATATATTTT.

V usage is TRBV12-3 or TRBV12-4 and J usage is TRBJ1-1; D gene ambiguous. V lost 8 bases to trimming and J lost 10 bases, with 17 bases between them. This CDR3 is built from 12 residues. The CDR3 spells CASAPSSLRAFF. CDR3 sequence (DNA): TGTGCCAGCGCGCCTTCCTCCTTGCGAGCTTTCTTT.

V and J are TRBV3-1 (or the pseudogene TRBV3-2) and TRBJ2-7; the D gene is possibly TRBD2 (5 bases). Deletions cut 0 bases from V and 3 bases from J, with 12 bases between. From germline, CDR1 is LGHDT and CDR2 YNNKEL (reference sequence). The CDR3 totals 15 residues. This chain's CDR3 is CASSQDPAGGYEQYF. Written as DNA, the CDR3 is TGTGCCAGCAGCCAAGATCCCGCAGGAGGCTACGAGCAGTACTTC.

The V and J genes are TRBV24-1 and TRBJ1-1; TRBD1 might be the D (5 bases). CDR1 and CDR2 from the germline V gene are KGHDR and SFDVKD. This CDR3 comprises 11 residues. V gave up 5 bases and J gave up 10 bases, with 10 bases separating them. In nucleotides, the CDR3 is TGTGCCACCAGTGGTGGACAAAGAGCTTTCTTT. Its protein is CATSGGQRAFF.

This chain links TRBV10-3 with TRBJ2-3; TRBD1 aligns across 8 bases. This CDR3 comprises 18 residues. CDR1 ENHRY and CDR2 SYGVKD come from the germline V gene. Germline trimming cut 5 bases from V and 0 bases from J; bases unmatched to any gene: 13. The CDR3 reads CAISSRSSGTGSTDTQYF. CDR3 nucleotide sequence: TGTGCCATCAGTTCCCGTTCCTCCGGGACAGGTAGCACAGATACGCAGTATTTT.

The chain recombines TRBV27 with TRBJ2-5, with 7 bases identical to TRBD1. The germline CDR1 and CDR2 sequences are MNHEY and SMNVEV (reference sequence). V lost 5 bases, J lost 4 bases, and 7 bases stayed unmatched. The CDR3 length is 14 residues. The CDR3: CASSPTAGGETQYF. CDR3 DNA: TGTGCCAGCAGTCCGACGGCAGGGGGAGAGACCCAGTACTTC.

This clone appeared a few times. The rearrangement joins TRBV19 to TRBJ2-3; D might be TRBD2 (5 bases). Trimming cost V 2 bases and J 1 base, with 10 bases left between them. CDR1 and CDR2 (germline): LNHDA, SQIVND (reference sequence). This CDR3 is built from 15 residues. The CDR3 region is CASSIRGSGTDTQYF. The CDR3 bases are TGTGCCAGTAGTATACGGGGTTCCGGCACAGATACGCAGTATTTT.

V is TRBV30 and J is TRBJ1-5, with TRBD1 as a possible D gene (5 bases). The CDR3 spans 14 residues. Germline CDR1 GTSNPN, CDR2 SVGIG (reference sequence). Trimming cost V 1 base and J 1 base, with 8 bases left between them. The CDR3 nucleotides are TGTGCCTGGAGTGAGGGGCTCAGCAATCAGCCCCAGCATTTT. Translating it yields CAWSEGLSNQPQHF. Supplemented by reference TRBV30 and TRBJ1-5, the full variable domain reads SQTIHQWPATLVQPVGSPLSLECTVEGTSNPNLYWYRQAAGRGLQLLFYSVGIGQISSEVPQNLSASRPQDRQFILSSKKLLLSDSGFYLCAWSEGLSNQPQHFGDGTRLSIL.

The V gene is TRBV27, the J gene TRBJ2-1; TRBD1 is a possible D gene (5 bases). V was pared by 0 bases and J by 3 bases, with 9 bases between. Germline-derived CDR1 and CDR2 are MNHEY and SMNVEV (reference sequence). The CDR3 runs to 15 residues. The CDR3 DNA reads as TGTGCCAGCAGTTTATCCAGGGCTATCTACAATGAGCAGTTCTTC. This gives the protein CASSLSRAIYNEQFF.